The rows below give T cell receptor beta chains drawn from one sample of a study of post-analysis software for immune sequencing data. TCRdb re-derived calls from the PCR reads in MiXCR, one entry per CDR3 protein. The sample records some 450,000 distinct CDR3 sequences, roughly 46% being singletons. Input material: blood. Every receptor here comes from a girl aged 5-17 years with multiple sclerosis. Each CDR3 is given with its conserved first and last residue. The D gene is left open where the match is weak. Clone size, where shown, is once, few, many, or a class for clones that have expanded.

j_call d_call v_call clone_size cdr3_aa cdr3_nt
TRBJ2-1 TRBD2 TRBV28 few CASSQSGSSYNEQFF TGTGCCAGCAGTCAAAGCGGGAGCTCCTACAATGAGCAGTTCTTC
TRBJ2-5 TRBD1 TRBV4-1 - CASSHLKGQGRQETQYF TGCGCCAGCAGCCACCTAAAGGGACAGGGGAGGCAAGAGACCCAGTACTTC
TRBJ2-5 TRBD1 TRBV28 few CASSPTTGGETQYF TGTGCCAGCAGTCCGACGACAGGGGGAGAGACCCAGTACTTC
TRBJ1-5 TRBD1 TRBV10-3 few CAISNPGQGYSNQPQHF TGTGCCATCAGTAACCCGGGACAGGGATATAGCAATCAGCCCCAGCATTTT
TRBJ2-1 - TRBV29-1 - CSVGGYEQFF TGCAGCGTTGGAGGGTATGAGCAGTTCTTC
TRBJ2-5 TRBD1 TRBV4-1 few CASGPGGSQETQYF TGCGCCAGCGGCCCAGGGGGAAGCCAAGAGACCCAGTACTTC
TRBJ2-1 TRBD2 TRBV28 - CASSLEAGGYYNEQFF TGTGCCAGCAGTTTAGAGGCGGGAGGATACTACAATGAGCAGTTCTTC
TRBJ1-2 TRBD1 TRBV9 - CASNAGQIYGYTF TGTGCCAGCAACGCGGGACAGATCTATGGCTACACCTTC
TRBJ2-7 - TRBV20-1 - CSASSWLAAYEQYF TGCAGTGCCAGCTCATGGCTGGCAGCCTACGAGCAGTACTTC
TRBJ2-7 TRBD2 TRBV5-1 - CASSRAGTTHYEQYF TGCGCCAGCAGCAGAGCCGGGACTACCCACTACGAGCAGTACTTC
TRBJ2-3 - TRBV7-2 - CASSLETNTQYF TGTGCCAGCAGCTTAGAGACGAATACGCAGTATTTT
TRBJ2-1 TRBD1 TRBV5-5 - CASSLTGGTNEQFF TGTGCCAGCAGCCTGACAGGGGGGACGAATGAGCAGTTCTTC
TRBJ1-2 - TRBV4-3 - CASSQDTRGGYTF TGCGCCAGCAGCCAAGATACCCGGGGTGGCTACACCTTC
TRBJ2-3 TRBD2 TRBV29-1 - CSAGAGTSGIYTQYF TGCAGCGCTGGTGCCGGTACTAGCGGGATATATACGCAGTATTTT
TRBJ2-2 - TRBV5-1 - CASSLPGALNTGELFF TGCGCCAGCAGCTTGCCAGGGGCTCTAAACACCGGGGAGCTGTTTTTT
TRBJ2-7 - TRBV15 - CATSRGGDSYEQYF TGTGCCACCAGCAGAGGGGGAGATTCCTACGAGCAGTACTTC
TRBJ2-1 TRBD2 TRBV7-2 - CASSRLADLYNEQFF TGTGCCAGCAGTCGGCTAGCGGACCTCTACAATGAGCAGTTCTTC
TRBJ2-7 TRBD1 TRBV25-1 - CASRGQVYEQYF TGTGCCAGCCGGGGACAGGTGTACGAGCAGTACTTC
TRBJ2-5 - TRBV29-1 - CSLGGGIGETQYF TGCAGCCTTGGAGGGGGAATTGGGGAGACCCAGTACTTC
TRBJ2-1 - TRBV5-4 few CASSGEVLGNEQFF TGTGCCAGCAGCGGAGAAGTACTAGGGAATGAGCAGTTCTTC
TRBJ2-7 - TRBV20-1 few CSARRTSYEQYF TGCAGTGCTAGGCGGACATCCTACGAGCAGTACTTC
TRBJ2-5 - TRBV20-1 few CSASGKQETQYF TGCAGTGCTAGCGGGAAACAAGAGACCCAGTACTTC
TRBJ2-7 TRBD2 TRBV2 few CAGGLSSGSYEQYF TGTGCCGGGGGCCTATCTAGCGGGAGCTACGAGCAGTACTTC
TRBJ2-5 - TRBV5-1 few CASSWQETQYF TGCGCCAGCAGCTGGCAAGAGACCCAGTACTTC
TRBJ2-5 - TRBV10-3 - CAAGSTRPRETQYF TGTGCCGCAGGATCTACTAGACCAAGAGAGACCCAGTACTTC
TRBJ2-5 TRBD1 TRBV27 - CASSVTRTGAQETQYF TGTGCCAGCAGTGTTACTCGGACAGGGGCCCAAGAGACCCAGTACTTC
TRBJ2-3 - TRBV5-1 few CASSPGLSATDTQYF TGCGCCAGCAGCCCTGGACTATCCGCCACAGATACGCAGTATTTT
TRBJ2-5 - TRBV5-1 - CASSWGDKQETQYF TGCGCCAGCAGCTGGGGGGACAAACAAGAGACCCAGTACTTC
TRBJ2-2 - TRBV10-1 few CASSEASWGPELFF TGCGCCAGCAGTGAGGCGAGTTGGGGGCCTGAGCTGTTTTTT
TRBJ2-3 - TRBV11-2 - CASSPPRAVSTDTQYF TGTGCCAGCAGCCCGCCCCGAGCGGTGAGCACAGATACGCAGTATTTT
TRBJ2-7 - TRBV29-1 - CSVPGHNSYEQYF TGCAGCGTTCCTGGGCACAACTCCTACGAGCAGTACTTC
TRBJ2-3 - TRBV20-1 - CSASSGAQKGADTQYF TGCAGTGCTAGCTCCGGGGCCCAAAAGGGCGCAGATACGCAGTATTTT
TRBJ2-7 TRBD2 TRBV12-3/TRBV12-4 few CASSLGSGRANAYEQYF TGTGCCAGCAGTTTAGGTAGCGGGAGGGCAAATGCCTACGAGCAGTACTTC
TRBJ2-1 - TRBV7-3 - CASSVTPGHNEQFF TGTGCCAGCAGCGTAACCCCTGGGCACAATGAGCAGTTCTTC
TRBJ2-7 TRBD2 TRBV28 - CASSLDREDLYEQYF TGTGCCAGCAGTTTGGACCGGGAGGACCTGTACGAGCAGTACTTC
TRBJ2-6 - TRBV12-3/TRBV12-4 few CASSLFSGANVLTF TGTGCCAGCAGTCTATTCTCTGGGGCCAACGTCCTGACTTTC
TRBJ2-5 - TRBV27 - CASSFGGLGETQYF TGTGCCAGCAGTTTTGGAGGATTAGGAGAGACCCAGTACTTC
TRBJ2-1 TRBD1 TRBV7-3 - CASSLIGGQYSYNEQFF TGTGCCAGCAGCTTAATTGGGGGACAGTACTCCTACAATGAGCAGTTCTTC
TRBJ1-1 - TRBV7-8 - CASSLGHLNTEAFF TGTGCCAGCAGTCTGGGACACTTGAACACTGAAGCTTTCTTT
TRBJ2-1 - TRBV20-1 few CRPVLRNEQFF TGCAGGCCCGTACTTCGGAATGAGCAGTTCTTC
TRBJ2-1 - TRBV12-3/TRBV12-4 - CASSLSSPGNPYNEQFF TGTGCCAGCAGTTTATCTTCGCCGGGGAATCCCTACAATGAGCAGTTCTTC
TRBJ2-5 - TRBV9 - CASSVVSGKETQYF TGTGCCAGCAGCGTAGTATCCGGAAAAGAGACCCAGTACTTC
TRBJ2-1 - TRBV5-6 few CASSFYGGSYNEQFF TGTGCCAGCAGCTTCTATGGGGGCTCCTACAATGAGCAGTTCTTC
TRBJ2-5 - TRBV12-3/TRBV12-4 - CASSPSSPLQETQYF TGTGCCAGCAGCCCTTCGAGCCCACTACAAGAGACCCAGTACTTC
TRBJ2-7 TRBD2 TRBV7-9 - CASSRKREGPYEQYF TGTGCCAGCAGCCGAAAGCGGGAGGGCCCCTACGAGCAGTACTTC
TRBJ1-1 - TRBV5-1 - CASSLQGQEAEAFF TGCGCCAGCAGCTTACAGGGCCAGGAGGCTGAAGCTTTCTTT
TRBJ2-1 - TRBV5-1 - CASSLDVGNYNEQFF TGCGCCAGCAGCTTGGATGTGGGGAACTACAATGAGCAGTTCTTC
TRBJ2-2 - TRBV9 - CASSVGPPTGELFF TGTGCCAGCAGCGTAGGACCGCCCACCGGGGAGCTGTTTTTT
TRBJ2-1 TRBD2 TRBV29-1 few CSVLAGVSNEQFF TGCAGCGTCTTAGCGGGAGTGAGCAATGAGCAGTTCTTC
TRBJ1-1 - TRBV28 - CASSLFGGSGTEAFF TGTGCCAGCAGTTTATTTGGAGGTTCGGGGACTGAAGCTTTCTTT
TRBJ2-1 - TRBV29-1 - CSVGGPTVSEQFF TGCAGCGTGGGGGGGCCTACAGTTAGTGAGCAGTTCTTC
TRBJ1-5 TRBD1 TRBV4-3 few CASSQALTGGNQPQHF TGCGCCAGCAGCCAAGCTCTGACAGGGGGCAATCAGCCCCAGCATTTT
TRBJ2-1 - TRBV5-4 - CASSPPGYSSLGEQFF TGTGCCAGCAGCCCCCCGGGCTACAGTTCCTTAGGTGAGCAGTTCTTC
TRBJ2-7 - TRBV4-2 - CASSPRTEHYEQYF TGTGCCAGCAGCCCCCGGACGGAGCACTACGAGCAGTACTTC
TRBJ2-7 TRBD2 TRBV4-1 - CASSQVWVGGAYEQYF TGCGCCAGCAGCCAAGTTTGGGTGGGGGGGGCCTACGAGCAGTACTTC
TRBJ2-7 TRBD2 TRBV2 - CASSVLAGVTYEQYF TGTGCCAGCAGTGTACTAGCGGGAGTAACTTACGAGCAGTACTTC
TRBJ2-7 - TRBV28 - CASSLRDFEQYF TGTGCCAGCAGTTTAAGGGACTTCGAGCAGTACTTC
TRBJ2-7 - TRBV9 - CASSRALAYEQYF TGTGCCAGCAGTCGGGCGTTAGCCTACGAGCAGTACTTC
TRBJ2-1 - TRBV5-1 - CASSLLQGRDNEQFF TGCGCCAGCAGCTTGTTACAGGGACGGGACAATGAGCAGTTCTTC
TRBJ2-7 - TRBV20-1 few CSAAPGVSGEQYF TGCAGTGCCGCACCGGGGGTCTCAGGCGAGCAGTACTTC